The TCR beta chain described here comes from a study of blood T cell repertoires in COVID-19. J lost 7 bases, V lost 1 base, and 11 bases had no gene match. CDR3 size: 16 residues. Germline V gives CDR1 SGHNT, CDR2 YYREEE (reference sequence). The protocol was immunoSEQ multiplex PCR, while the TCRdb copy is restricted to in-frame clones and leaves out a portion. The sample records about 210,000 clones, approximately 90% being singletons. All enrollees were roughly 18 to 100 years old and from roughly 26 US areas. Assignment of participants to cohorts was predicated upon participant-reported clinical history. In Cohort 3, a recovered donor had either two negative PCRs, clearance, or symptom resolution.

The gene calls are TRBV5-4 and TRBJ2-1, with 7 bases that match TRBD1. The sequenced material came from PBMCs or T cells enriched from blood (not recorded which). The sequence was obtained from a man aged 25 to 40 who had recovered from COVID-19. CDR3 amino acids: CASSLWGQTGRNEQFF. In DNA, the CDR3 is TGTGCCAGCAGCTTGTGGGGCCAGACAGGGAGAAATGAGCAGTTCTTC.